The 15 T cell receptor beta chains given below trace back to one sample, sequenced in a study of blood T cell repertoires in COVID-19. Some clones are missing from TCRdb's copy, which holds only in-frame ones; the method was immunoSEQ multiplex PCR. This sample has approximately 220,000 clones, with about 87% found just once. Sequenced sample: PBMCs or T cells enriched from blood (not recorded which). The receptor set was obtained from a woman in her twenties or thirties who had recovered from COVID-19.

CDR3 residues: CASSVFVHFTGELFF. DNA for the CDR3: TGTGCCAGCAGCGTATTTGTTCACTTCACCGGGGAGCTGTTTTTT. The chain has TRBV9 and TRBJ2-2, with D unresolved. Trimming cost V 1 base and J 4 bases, with 11 bases left between them. Germline lookup yields CDR1 SGDLS and CDR2 YYNGEE. The length of the CDR3 is 15 residues.

The chain carries TRBV10-3 and TRBJ1-1; a possible D gene is TRBD1 (5 bases). The germline CDR1 and CDR2 sequences are ENHRY and SYGVKD. Trimming shortened V by 8 bases and J by 2 bases, and 12 bases separated the two germline ends. The CDR3 has 13 residues. CDR3 bases: TGTGCCATCGAGACAGACCTTAACACTGAAGCTTTCTTT. Translating it yields CAIETDLNTEAFF.

V is TRBV7-9 and J is TRBJ1-4; D ambiguous. The CDR3 runs to 11 residues. CDR1 SEHNR and CDR2 FQNEAQ come from the germline V gene (reference sequence). With 5 bases removed from V and 8 bases from J, the gap between germline ends came to 6 bases. CDR3 amino acids: CASSDTEKLFF. The CDR3 DNA reads as TGTGCCAGCAGCGACACGGAAAAACTGTTTTTT.

This chain connects TRBV6-5 to TRBJ1-5, with D tentatively TRBD1 (5 bases). CDR3 length: 13 amino acids. Germline V gene sequence: CDR1 MNHEY, CDR2 SVGAGI. The germline V and J ends were trimmed by 2 bases and 6 bases, with 8 bases remaining between them. This CDR3 is CASSYQGRQPQHF. DNA of the CDR3: TGTGCCAGCAGTTACCAGGGTCGTCAGCCCCAGCATTTT.

This chain connects TRBV2 to TRBJ2-7; TRBD2 aligns across 13 bases. The J segment lost 4 bases and the V segment lost 1 base, leaving 4 bases of the junction unmatched. The CDR3 is made up of 16 amino acids. Germline V lookup: CDR1 SNHLY, CDR2 FYNNEI. Here the CDR3 DNA reads TGTGCCAGCAGTGAAGGGACTAGCGGGGGCGGGTACGAGCAGTACTTC. Residues: CASSEGTSGGGYEQYF.

The chain recombines TRBV4-3 with TRBJ2-6; D gene unclear. The CDR3 is 16 amino acids. CDR1 is LGHNA, CDR2 YSLEER, per germline. V shed 1 base and J shed 0 bases, with 7 bases lying between them. CDR3 sequence (DNA): TGCGCCAGCAGCCAAGTAATCAGCTCTGGGGCCAACGTCCTGACTTTC. This sequence encodes CASSQVISSGANVLTF.

This chain uses TRBV7-2 with TRBJ2-7; tentatively, D is TRBD1 (5 bases). Trimming removed 0 bases from V and 0 bases from J, with 9 bases in between. The CDR3 has 15 amino acids. Germline V CDR1 and CDR2: SGHTA, FQGNSA. The DNA for the CDR3 is TGTGCCAGCAGCTTAGCTGCGACAGACTCCTACGAGCAGTACTTC. Its translation: CASSLAATDSYEQYF.

This chain uses TRBV7-9 with TRBJ2-5; 7 bases align to TRBD2. The V and J ends lost 4 bases and 4 bases, in that order; junction bases with no gene match: 6. CDR1 SEHNR and CDR2 FQNEAQ come from the germline V gene (reference sequence). The CDR3 totals 14 residues. The CDR3: CASSSGGGLETQYF. DNA for the CDR3: TGTGCCAGCAGCTCCGGCGGGGGACTAGAGACCCAGTACTTC.

The chain links TRBV7-8 to TRBJ2-5; 11 bases are shared with TRBD2. The CDR3 runs 13 residues. Germline trimming cut 8 bases from V and 5 bases from J; bases unmatched to any gene: 4. Germline CDR1 and CDR2: SGHVS and FQNEAQ. CDR3 sequence: CASRLAGGETQYF. Written as DNA, the CDR3 is TGTGCCAGCCGGCTAGCGGGGGGTGAGACCCAGTACTTC.

The gene calls are TRBV2 and TRBJ1-1, with no clear D. The V gene's germline CDR1 is SNHLY and CDR2 FYNNEI. The CDR3 contains 15 residues. Trimming removed 5 bases from V and 0 bases from J, with 13 bases in between. The CDR3 protein is CASSPSGRLNTEAFF. The CDR3 bases are TGTGCCAGCAGTCCGTCGGGGAGGTTGAACACTGAAGCTTTCTTT.

The rearrangement joins TRBV6-5 to TRBJ2-3; 9 nucleotides agree with TRBD1. This CDR3 has 15 residues. Germline V gene lookup returns CDR1 MNHEY and CDR2 SVGAGI. With V trimmed by 9 bases and J by 3 bases, 10 bases remained unmatched. Here the CDR3 DNA reads TGTGCCAGTCGAATACCGGGACAGGGAACAGATACGCAGTATTTT. It specifies CASRIPGQGTDTQYF.

The rearrangement uses TRBV14 and TRBJ2-7; D possibly corresponds to TRBD1 (5 bases). V lost 3 bases and J 0 bases, leaving 12 bases between the germline ends. Per the germline V gene, CDR1 is SGHDN and CDR2 is FVKESK. The CDR3 extends over 15 amino acids. CDR3 protein: CASSHDRGSSYEQYF. The CDR3 DNA follows: TGTGCCAGCAGCCATGATAGGGGAAGCTCCTACGAGCAGTACTTC.

A few counts support this clone. The chain combines TRBV4-1 with TRBJ2-5, with 13 bases matching TRBD2. From germline, CDR1 is MGHRA and CDR2 YSYEKL. This CDR3 comprises 16 residues. After removal of 1 base from V and 2 bases from J, the junction contained 1 base not matched to a gene. The CDR3 region is CASSQGTSGGQETQYF. The CDR3, as DNA: TGCGCCAGCAGCCAAGGGACTAGCGGGGGTCAAGAGACCCAGTACTTC.

The CDR3 region has the DNA TGCGCCAGCAGAAACTTCGACAGGGAAAGGACTGAAGCTTTCTTT. This encodes CASRNFDRERTEAFF. The chain is built from TRBV5-1 and TRBJ1-1; TRBD1 matches 7 bases. V gave up 5 bases and J gave up 5 bases; unmatched junction bases: 12. The CDR3 contains 15 residues. CDR1 SGHRS and CDR2 YFSETQ come from the germline V gene.

The J gene is TRBJ2-2, the V gene TRBV3-1 (or the pseudogene TRBV3-2); D is ambiguous. Germline values: CDR1 LGHDT, CDR2 YNNKEL (reference sequence). This CDR3 spans 14 amino acids. Trimming removed 3 bases from V and 0 bases from J, with 5 bases in between. The CDR3 loop is CASSHIANTGELFF. CDR3 in DNA: TGTGCCAGCAGCCATATAGCGAACACCGGGGAGCTGTTTTTT.